This T cell receptor (beta chain) came from a study of cytomegalovirus exposure and HLA in healthy donors. The overall study: Genotyping showed 70% to 90% of 398 donors falling in the Caucasian-associated ancestry cluster.

A multiplex PCR was run with 60 Vbeta primers and 13 Jbeta primers. Sequencing was performed with immunoSEQ multiplex PCR; in TCRdb, only in-frame clones are kept and a portion is missing. The sample gives some 110,000 clones, 75% to 90% of which show up once; 2.1% is in the top ten. This CDR3 is 15 amino acids long. The germline CDR1 and CDR2 sequences are LNHDA and SQIVND (reference sequence). The V segment lost 6 bases and the J segment 5 bases; nucleotides outside the gene matches: 8. The sample consisted of PBMCs. This TCR came from a man aged 30 to 45 in good health and CMV-seronegative. The chain couples TRBV19 to TRBJ1-5; the match to TRBD1 covers 9 bases. The CDR3 protein is CASSDGTGIYQPQHF. DNA for the CDR3: TGTGCCAGTAGCGATGGGACAGGGATCTATCAGCCCCAGCATTTT.